This TCR beta chain was recorded in a study of technical replicates of blood from a few donors. This clone was seen a single time. Generated by immunoSEQ multiplex PCR, the TCRdb table keeps only in-frame clones and is missing some. The table has approximately 84,000 clones, nearly 98% seen once; the top ten hold approximately 0.15%. The source is a human donor in good health. The material sequenced was T cells isolated from PBMCs.

CDR3: CASRAAGNTEAFF. For the CDR3, the DNA is TGTGCCTCCAGAGCAGCGGGGAACACTGAAGCTTTCTTT. V is TRBV27 and J is TRBJ1-1; D remains unclear. Per the germline V gene, CDR1 is MNHEY and CDR2 is SMNVEV (reference sequence). The CDR3 is 13 residues long. V lost 11 bases to trimming and J lost 1 base, with 14 bases between them.